In this sample, the clone carrying this T cell receptor (beta chain) turned up many times. Its target is not known. These data are taken from a study of identical twins. Overall study findings and caveats: While abundant cord blood beta clonotypes carried fewer insertions, memory repertoires showed no such pattern. Out-of-frame beta chain sequences displayed weaker excess sharing between twins. For out-of-frame alpha sequences shared by twins, low generation probability was in excess.

TCRdb itself ran the 5' RACE reads through MiXCR, one entry per CDR3 protein. The table has 300,000 to 350,000 distinct CDR3 sequences, about 12% seen once; the top ten hold roughly 7%. V was cut by 0 bases and J by 0 bases, with 15 bases left in between. Germline CDR1 is WSHSY and CDR2 is SAAADI. This CDR3 has 19 residues. The sample also formed part of further work on yellow fever vaccine responses in identical twins.

The sequenced sample was CD8+ T cells sorted from blood. The chain links TRBV10-2 to TRBJ1-6, with D possibly being TRBD1 (5 bases). The origin of this receptor is a woman aged 18-30 years in good health. The CDR3 region is CASSESGGYRTSYNSPLHF. In nucleotides, the CDR3 is TGCGCCAGCAGTGAGTCGGGGGGATACAGGACCTCCTATAATTCACCCCTCCACTTT.